The source of this T cell receptor (beta chain) is a study of breast tumors, draining lymph nodes, adjacent tissues. Worth noting for this clonotype: This may arise from a read error, as a much more abundant clone is one base away.

Breast cancer patients provided tissue from their axillary draining lymph nodes. TCRdb redid the calling of the multiplex PCR reads with MiXCR, one entry per CDR3 protein. The sample carries about 270,000 distinct CDR3 sequences, 30% recorded once. Sequenced input: axillary lymph node tissue. The clonotype comes from a female donor with breast cancer. Some clones in this sample may be carry-over from other donors' samples.

The DNA for the CDR3 is TGTGCCAGCAGTCACGGACAGCTAGTTGGCTACACCTTC. It specifies CASSHGQLVGYTF. The rearrangement joins TRBV6-5 to TRBJ1-2; D possibly corresponds to TRBD1 (6 bases). The CDR3 has 13 residues. Trimming cost V 5 bases and J 7 bases, with 14 bases left between them. Germline CDR1 MNHEY, CDR2 SVGAGI.